The next 9 T cell receptor beta chains were all read from a single sample in a study of a mutant IDH1 vaccine in newly diagnosed glioma. The table came from immunoSEQ multiplex PCR; TCRdb's copy has only in-frame clones and leaves some out. Seen here are some 68,000 clones, approximately 79% observed once, and the top ten hold around 8.8%. Time point specified: baseline, week 1 (first vaccination visit). Treatment specified: pre-vaccination baseline after standard-of-care therapy. Sequencing was performed on PBMCs, taken from a glioma patient treated with radiotherapy, temozolomide or both. These receptors originate from a man aged 45-65 years with glioma.

V is TRBV19 and J is TRBJ1-1, with 7 bases matching TRBD1. CDR1 is LNHDA, CDR2 SQIVND, per germline (reference sequence). V trimming: 5 bases; J trimming: 0 bases; junction bases outside the gene matches: 3. This CDR3 has 14 amino acids. The CDR3 region is CASSLGTVNTEAFF. CDR3 DNA: TGTGCCAGTAGTCTAGGGACAGTGAACACTGAAGCTTTCTTT.

This clone was picked up a small number of times. The chain has TRBV5-6 and TRBJ2-7; 8 nucleotides align to TRBD1. V shed 4 bases, J shed 4 bases, and the junction held 10 bases outside the gene matches. CDR3 size: 15 residues. Germline values: CDR1 SGHDT, CDR2 YYEEEE. The chain's CDR3 is CASSVAGGGRYEQYF. CDR3 nucleotides: TGTGCCAGCAGCGTCGCAGGGGGCGGTCGTTACGAGCAGTACTTC.

About this clone itself: Other DNA sequences within the sample encode an identical CDR3. This rearrangement joins TRBV5-1 to TRBJ2-7, with TRBD1 identical over 9 bases. The CDR3 totals 15 residues. V lost 1 base to trimming and J lost 3 bases; unmatched junction nucleotides: 5. CDR1 and CDR2 (germline): SGHRS, YFSETQ. The CDR3 loop reads CASSLSGQGYYEQYF. For the CDR3, the DNA is TGCGCCAGCAGCTTGTCGGGACAGGGTTACTACGAGCAGTACTTC. The full variable domain, rest sourced from reference TRBV5-1 and TRBJ2-7, is KAGVTQTPRYLIKTRGQQVTLSCSPISGHRSVSWYQQTPGQGLQFLFEYFSETQRNKGNFPGRFSGRQFSNSRSEMNVSTLELGDSALYLCASSLSGQGYYEQYFGPGTRLTVT.

This rearrangement joins TRBV27 to TRBJ1-1; D gene ambiguous. V was cut by 4 bases and J by 1 base, with 7 bases left in between. The germline V gene encodes CDR1 MNHEY and CDR2 SMNVEV (reference sequence). The CDR3 has 13 residues. This CDR3 reads CASSWASNTEAFF. CDR3 nucleotide sequence: TGTGCCAGCAGTTGGGCTTCGAACACTGAAGCTTTCTTT.

The rearrangement links TRBV6-1 to TRBJ2-5, with D perhaps TRBD2 (6 bases). V lost 3 bases and J 7 bases, leaving 12 bases between the germline ends. This CDR3 comprises 13 residues. The germline V gene encodes CDR1 MNHNS and CDR2 SASEGT. CDR3 region: CASSDRTIGTQYF. CDR3 sequence (DNA): TGTGCCAGCAGTGACCGGACTATTGGGACCCAGTACTTC.

This clone was counted once. The V call is TRBV25-1, the J call TRBJ1-2, with D perhaps TRBD1 (5 bases). Germline loops: CDR1 MGHDK, CDR2 SYGVNS. The CDR3 totals 15 residues. V was clipped by 4 bases and J by 4 bases, with 16 bases between them. The CDR3 nucleotides are TGTGCCAGCAGTGGGTCGGCGGGGGGGGTCTATGGCTACACCTTC. This gives the protein CASSGSAGGVYGYTF.

This sequence joins TRBV7-9 and TRBJ1-2; TRBD1 is a possible D gene (6 bases). There are 15 residues in the CDR3. CDR1 is SEHNR, CDR2 FQNEAQ, per germline (reference sequence). The V and J ends lost 2 bases and 7 bases respectively, with 17 bases between them. The CDR3 region has the DNA TGTGCCAGCAGCTTACTGGTGGGGGCCGGTCCTGGCTACACCTTC. Its translation is CASSLLVGAGPGYTF.

The chain combines TRBV6-6 with TRBJ1-5; D is unresolved. V was clipped by 0 bases and J by 3 bases, with 12 bases between them. This CDR3 is built from 16 residues. CDR1 and CDR2 from the germline V gene are MNHNY and SVGAGI (reference sequence). CDR3 sequence reads: CASSYSSRVFNQPQHF. DNA for the CDR3: TGTGCCAGCAGTTACTCGAGTCGGGTCTTCAATCAGCCCCAGCATTTT.

V is TRBV7-9 and J is TRBJ1-5; TRBD1 matches 8 bases. The CDR3 spans 15 residues. CDR1 is SEHNR and CDR2 is FQNEAQ in the germline V gene (reference sequence). The V gene end was trimmed by 5 bases and the J gene end by 7 bases; junction bases not matched to a gene: 10. Here the CDR3 DNA reads TGTGCCAGCAGCCGCGACAGGGGAATAATCCAGCCCCAGCATTTT. This translates into CASSRDRGIIQPQHF. Complete variable domain (other parts from reference TRBV7-9 and TRBJ1-5): DTGVSQNPRHKITKRGQNVTFRCDPISEHNRLYWYRQTLGQGPEFLTYFQNEAQLEKSRLLSDRFSAERPKGSFSTLEIQRTEQGDSAMYLCASSRDRGIIQPQHFGDGTRLSIL.